Listed here are 31 T cell receptor beta chains from one sample, sequenced in a study of PD-1 blockade in classical Hodgkin lymphoma. Sequenced by immunoSEQ multiplex PCR; TCRdb stores in-frame clones only, minus some. The data show tens of thousands of clones, 88% seen once. Relapse was seen in all patients after autologous stem cell transplantation, and brentuximab vedotin exposure was variable. Sequencing used peripheral blood mononuclear cells (PBMCs), obtained at baseline. These TCRs come from a human donor with classical Hodgkin lymphoma.

This chain joins TRBV6-6 and TRBJ1-1, with a weak D call TRBD1 (5 bases). This CDR3 contains 13 residues. V lost 6 bases and J lost 2, with 10 bases in between. Germline CDR1 is MNHNY and CDR2 is SVGAGI (reference sequence). The CDR3 sequence: CASSQTANTEAFF. CDR3 DNA sequence: TGTGCCAGCAGCCAGACAGCTAACACTGAAGCTTTCTTT.

This chain joins TRBV6-5 and TRBJ1-6; tentatively, D is TRBD1 (5 bases). Germline V gives CDR1 MNHEY, CDR2 SVGAGI. CDR3 length: 15 residues. V was shortened by 0 bases and J by 9 bases, with 12 bases between the two germline ends. Here the CDR3 DNA reads TGTGCCAGCAGTTACTCAGCGGAGGGGAGTTCACCCCTCCACTTT. This sequence encodes CASSYSAEGSSPLHF.

The chain is built from TRBV2 and TRBJ1-2; D gene unclear. The CDR3 covers 13 residues. Germline loops: CDR1 SNHLY, CDR2 FYNNEI. V was clipped by 5 bases and J by 2 bases, with 9 bases between them. The CDR3 protein is CASSPQQNYGYTF. The CDR3 coding sequence is TGTGCCAGCAGTCCCCAGCAGAACTATGGCTACACCTTC.

This chain links TRBV18 with TRBJ2-1; D possibly corresponds to TRBD2 (5 bases). Trimming removed 3 bases from V and 6 bases from J, with 15 bases in between. The CDR3 runs 15 residues. Germline CDR1 is KGHSH and CDR2 is LQKENI. CDR3: CASSPAGGTSNEQFF. Written as DNA, the CDR3 is TGTGCCAGCTCACCGGCAGGAGGAACGAGCAATGAGCAGTTCTTC.

J is TRBJ2-2 and V is TRBV2, with D possibly matching TRBD2 (6 bases). V was shortened by 4 bases and J by 2 bases, with 11 bases between the two germline ends. CDR1 SNHLY and CDR2 FYNNEI come from the germline V gene. The CDR3 consists of 15 residues. This CDR3 reads CASSVGRGNTGELFF. DNA for the CDR3: TGTGCCAGCAGTGTAGGGCGGGGTAACACCGGGGAGCTGTTTTTT.

A single count supports this clone. This chain connects TRBV7-7 to TRBJ2-1; 15 bases are a match to TRBD2. Trimming removed 5 bases from V and 6 bases from J; junction bases left unmatched: 14. Germline loops: CDR1 SSHAT, CDR2 FNYEAQ (reference sequence). The CDR3 runs 19 residues. The CDR3 DNA is TGTGCCAGCAGCAAGGAACCGGGACTAGCGGGGGGTGGCTGCAATGAGCAGTTCTTC. Its protein product is CASSKEPGLAGGGCNEQFF.

This chain links TRBV11-2 with TRBJ2-7; D is undetermined. The germline V and J ends were trimmed by 2 bases and 5 bases, with 4 bases remaining between them. This CDR3 has 11 residues. Per germline, CDR1 SGHAT and CDR2 FQNNGV. The CDR3 here is CASSLSDEQYF. In nucleotides, the CDR3 is TGTGCCAGCAGCTTAAGTGACGAGCAGTACTTC.

The V gene is TRBV6-5, the J gene TRBJ1-4; D unclear. With 6 bases removed from V and 4 bases from J, the gap between germline ends came to 12 bases. Germline CDR1 MNHEY, CDR2 SVGAGI. CDR3 length equals 14 residues. The CDR3 DNA is TGTGCCAGCAGACCTCTCCAGATTAATGAAAAACTGTTTTTT. Translating gives CASRPLQINEKLFF.

This chain links TRBV7-9 with TRBJ2-2; tentatively, D is TRBD1 (6 bases). V was clipped by 3 bases and J by 0 bases, with 8 bases between them. This CDR3 has 15 residues. Germline lookup yields CDR1 SEHNR and CDR2 FQNEAQ (reference sequence). This CDR3 reads CASSFGTTNTGELFF. Here the CDR3 DNA reads TGTGCCAGCAGCTTCGGGACAACGAACACCGGGGAGCTGTTTTTT.

The chain recombines TRBV30 with TRBJ1-1; no reliable D call. The CDR3 contains 12 residues. Germline CDR1 reads GTSNPN; CDR2 reads SVGIG (reference sequence). The ends were cut back, 0 bases at V and 5 bases at J, with 7 bases in the middle. The CDR3 coding sequence is TGTGCCTGGAGTGTATCTGGGACTGAAGCTTTCTTT. The encoded protein is CAWSVSGTEAFF. The full variable domain, completed using reference TRBV30 and TRBJ1-1, is SQTIHQWPATLVQPVGSPLSLECTVEGTSNPNLYWYRQAAGRGLQLLFYSVGIGQISSEVPQNLSASRPQDRQFILSSKKLLLSDSGFYLCAWSVSGTEAFFGQGTRLTVV.

The CDR3 region has the DNA TGTGCCAGCAGCCCATCTTATAATTCACCCCTCCACTTT. Protein product: CASSPSYNSPLHF. This chain links TRBV28 with TRBJ1-6, with D unclear. The V and J ends lost 6 bases and 4 bases respectively, with 7 bases between them. Germline values: CDR1 MDHEN, CDR2 SYDVKM. The CDR3 is 13 amino acids.

CDR3 sequence: CASSQEASYGYTF. The CDR3 DNA sequence: TGTGCCAGCAGCCAGGAGGCGAGCTATGGCTACACCTTC. The chain carries TRBV14 and TRBJ1-2; no reliable D call. Per the germline V gene, CDR1 is SGHDN and CDR2 is FVKESK. The CDR3 has 13 amino acids. The ends were cut back, 3 bases at V and 4 bases at J, with 9 bases in the middle. The full variable domain, completed using reference TRBV14 and TRBJ1-2, is EAGVTQFPSHSVIEKGQTVTLRCDPISGHDNLYWYRRVMGKEIKFLLHFVKESKQDESGMPNNRFLAERTGGTYSTLKVQPAELEDSGVYFCASSQEASYGYTFGSGTRLTVV.

V and J are TRBV5-1 and TRBJ1-5; TRBD1 matches at 8 bases. This CDR3 contains 15 residues. V was clipped by 3 bases and J by 3 bases; unmatched bases: 5. Germline V gene data show CDR1 as SGHRS and CDR2 as YFSETQ. CDR3 protein: CASSYSDRDNQPQHF. The CDR3, as DNA: TGCGCCAGCAGCTATTCGGACAGGGACAATCAGCCCCAGCATTTT.

V gene TRBV15 combines with J gene TRBJ1-6, with 8 bases matching TRBD1. The CDR3 is 17 residues long. With 1 base clipped from V and 9 bases from J, the junction kept 11 bases outside the gene matches. The germline gives CDR1 LNHNV, CDR2 YYDKDF (reference sequence). The CDR3 sequence: CATSRGTQGALISPLHF. The CDR3 nucleotides read TGTGCCACCAGCAGAGGGACTCAGGGGGCGCTTATTTCACCCCTCCACTTT.

This chain connects TRBV29-1 to TRBJ1-1; no clear D. The CDR3 runs to 12 residues. V was cut by 6 bases and J by 0 bases, with 8 bases left in between. CDR1 SQVTM and CDR2 ANQGSEA come from the germline V gene. CDR3 sequence reads: CSVPHMNTEAFF. The DNA of the CDR3 is TGCAGCGTACCTCATATGAACACTGAAGCTTTCTTT.

J is TRBJ2-2 and V is TRBV11-2, with 7 bases identical to TRBD1. The CDR3 has 14 amino acids. CDR1 and CDR2 from the germline V gene are SGHAT and FQNNGV. Germline trimming cut 5 bases from V and 7 bases from J; bases unmatched to any gene: 7. The CDR3 sequence is CASSPGQALGELFF. CDR3 DNA sequence: TGTGCCAGCAGCCCTGGACAGGCGCTCGGGGAGCTGTTTTTT.

J is TRBJ2-1 and V is TRBV9; the match to TRBD2 covers 8 bases. This CDR3 spans 14 amino acids. The J segment lost 9 bases and the V segment lost 4 bases, leaving 9 bases of the junction unmatched. Looked up from germline, CDR1 is SGDLS and CDR2 is YYNGEE. CDR3 region: CASSPERGTSEQFF. In DNA, the CDR3 is TGTGCCAGCAGCCCGGAAAGGGGGACTAGTGAGCAGTTCTTC.

The chain recombines TRBV18 with TRBJ1-6, with a weak D call TRBD1 (5 bases). Germline CDR1 reads KGHSH; CDR2 reads LQKENI. CDR3 length: 13 amino acids. Trimming removed 0 bases at V and 9 bases at J, with 6 bases between. CDR3 region: CASSPPQGSPLHF. The DNA of the CDR3 is TGTGCCAGCTCACCACCCCAGGGTTCACCCCTCCACTTT.

The J gene is TRBJ1-5, the V gene TRBV19; no reliable D call. Germline assignment: CDR1 LNHDA and CDR2 SQIVND (reference sequence). V was clipped by 8 bases and J by 6 bases, with 11 bases between them. CDR3 length: 12 amino acids. The CDR3 protein is CASSIPVQPQHF. In DNA form, the CDR3 reads TGTGCCAGTTCAATCCCAGTTCAGCCCCAGCATTTT.

V usage is TRBV27 and J usage is TRBJ2-2; no definite D call. The CDR3 is 13 residues long. Between the trimmed V and J ends, which lost 2 bases and 5 bases, there was a span of 6 bases. Germline CDR1 reads MNHEY; CDR2 reads SMNVEV (reference sequence). Written as DNA, the CDR3 is TGTGCCAGCAGTTTACTAGAGACCGGGGAGCTGTTTTTT. It encodes CASSLLETGELFF.

The CDR3, as DNA: TGTGCCAGCAGCTATATTTCTCCTTGGGACAGGTATTTTAGCGGCAATCAGCCCCAGCATTTT. Translation gives CASSYISPWDRYFSGNQPQHF. The chain combines TRBV12-1 with TRBJ1-5; the table's D gene call, TRBD1, was not cross checked with the DNA. TRBV12-1 is annotated as a pseudogene. The CDR3 has 21 amino acids.

This clone has only a few counts. The chain links TRBV5-6 to TRBJ1-2; D might be TRBD1 (6 bases). Trimming shortened V by 1 base and J by 8 bases, and 12 bases separated the two germline ends. Germline V CDR1 and CDR2: SGHDT, YYEEEE. CDR3 length equals 13 residues. This chain's CDR3 is CASSLWGGGGYTF. The CDR3 coding sequence is TGTGCCAGCAGCTTGTGGGGCGGGGGCGGCTACACCTTC. Using reference TRBV5-6 and TRBJ1-2 for the parts outside the CDR3, the full variable domain is DAGVTQSPTHLIKTRGQQVTLRCSPKSGHDTVSWYQQALGQGPQFIFQYYEEEERQRGNFPDRFSGHQFPNYSSELNVNALLLGDSALYLCASSLWGGGGYTFGSGTRLTVV.

J is TRBJ1-2 and V is TRBV6-6; D is unresolved. CDR3 length equals 15 residues. Trimming took off 0 bases at V and 6 bases at J, with 14 bases between the two ends. Germline lookup yields CDR1 MNHNY and CDR2 SVGAGI (reference sequence). The CDR3 coding sequence is TGTGCCAGCAGTTACTCGAGAGGGATCGAGCATGGCTACACCTTC. Its protein is CASSYSRGIEHGYTF.

The chain couples TRBV27 to TRBJ1-3; tentative D call: TRBD1 (6 bases). The V end was cut by 5 bases, the J end by 1 base, with 12 bases between. Germline assignment: CDR1 MNHEY and CDR2 SMNVEV (reference sequence). The CDR3 consists of 15 residues. The CDR3 region is CASSPTGTSGNTIYF. In nucleotides, the CDR3 is TGTGCCAGCAGTCCCACCGGGACATCTGGAAACACCATATATTTT.

The gene calls are TRBV19 and TRBJ2-5; TRBD1 or TRBD2 may be the D gene (5 bases each). The CDR3 extends over 14 amino acids. V shed 1 base and J shed 5 bases, with 11 bases lying between them. CDR1 is LNHDA and CDR2 is SQIVND in the germline V gene (reference sequence). CDR3 loop: CASSIGRGLETQYF. CDR3 coding DNA: TGTGCCAGTAGTATAGGTCGGGGCTTGGAGACCCAGTACTTC.

DNA of the CDR3: TGTGCCAGCAGCGGCCGGGACAGGGGCGAGGCTTTCTTT. Its protein product is CASSGRDRGEAFF. The chain links TRBV11-3 to TRBJ1-1; TRBD1 matches at 10 bases. Germline-derived CDR1 and CDR2 are SGHNT and YENEEA. The ends lost 5 bases at V and 11 bases at J; junction bases unmatched: 8. The CDR3 extends over 13 amino acids.

The chain recombines TRBV30 with TRBJ1-4; D remains unclear. This CDR3 has 12 residues. CDR1 is GTSNPN and CDR2 is SVGIG in the germline V gene (reference sequence). V shed 2 bases and J shed 7 bases, with 8 bases lying between them. The CDR3 loop is CAWSMGTEKLFF. DNA of the CDR3: TGTGCCTGGAGTATGGGAACTGAAAAACTGTTTTTT.

The J gene is TRBJ2-1, the V gene TRBV4-2; TRBD1 or TRBD2 may be the D gene (6 bases each). Germline V gives CDR1 LGHNA, CDR2 YNFKEQ. The CDR3 length is 16 residues. Trimming pared 0 bases from V and 7 bases from J, leaving 16 bases between. The CDR3, as DNA: TGTGCCAGCAGCCAAGACGGCACGGGGGCATGGAATGAGCAGTTCTTC. It specifies CASSQDGTGAWNEQFF.

The chain recombines TRBV14 with TRBJ1-1; no definite D call. The CDR3 is made up of 16 amino acids. Between the trimmed V and J ends, which lost 1 base and 4 bases, there was a span of 16 bases. From germline, CDR1 is SGHDN and CDR2 FVKESK. Here the CDR3 reads CASSQGANTETTEAFF. The CDR3 DNA is TGTGCCAGCAGCCAAGGCGCCAACACGGAAACCACTGAAGCTTTCTTT.

The chain links TRBV2 to TRBJ2-7; D may be TRBD2 (6 bases). Germline CDR1 SNHLY, CDR2 FYNNEI. V was pared by 6 bases and J by 6 bases, with 18 bases between. CDR3 length: 14 residues. The CDR3 loop is CASSTIGGIFEQYF. CDR3 DNA sequence: TGTGCCAGCAGCACTATTGGAGGGATTTTCGAGCAGTACTTC.

J is TRBJ2-7 and V is TRBV10-3; 8 nucleotides match TRBD1. The CDR3 length is 18 residues. Trimming at V came to 3 bases and at J to 3 bases, leaving 16 bases not matched to a gene. The germline V gene encodes CDR1 ENHRY and CDR2 SYGVKD. In nucleotides, the CDR3 is TGTGCCATCAGTGACTCACAGGGGGGTGGCAGGGGGTTCTACGAGCAGTACTTC. Protein sequence: CAISDSQGGGRGFYEQYF.